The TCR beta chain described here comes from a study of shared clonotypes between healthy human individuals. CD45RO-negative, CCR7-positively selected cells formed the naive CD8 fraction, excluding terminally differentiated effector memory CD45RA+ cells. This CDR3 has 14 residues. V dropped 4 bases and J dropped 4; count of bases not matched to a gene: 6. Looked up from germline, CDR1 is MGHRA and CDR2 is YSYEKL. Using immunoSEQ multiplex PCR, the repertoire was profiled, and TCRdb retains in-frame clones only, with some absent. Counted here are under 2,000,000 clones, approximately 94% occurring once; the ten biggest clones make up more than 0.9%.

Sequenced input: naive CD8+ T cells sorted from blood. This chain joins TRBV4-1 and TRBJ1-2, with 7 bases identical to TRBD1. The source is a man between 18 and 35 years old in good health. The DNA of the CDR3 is TGCGCCAGCAGCCCTTCGGCAGGGGGCTATGGCTACACCTTC. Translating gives CASSPSAGGYGYTF.